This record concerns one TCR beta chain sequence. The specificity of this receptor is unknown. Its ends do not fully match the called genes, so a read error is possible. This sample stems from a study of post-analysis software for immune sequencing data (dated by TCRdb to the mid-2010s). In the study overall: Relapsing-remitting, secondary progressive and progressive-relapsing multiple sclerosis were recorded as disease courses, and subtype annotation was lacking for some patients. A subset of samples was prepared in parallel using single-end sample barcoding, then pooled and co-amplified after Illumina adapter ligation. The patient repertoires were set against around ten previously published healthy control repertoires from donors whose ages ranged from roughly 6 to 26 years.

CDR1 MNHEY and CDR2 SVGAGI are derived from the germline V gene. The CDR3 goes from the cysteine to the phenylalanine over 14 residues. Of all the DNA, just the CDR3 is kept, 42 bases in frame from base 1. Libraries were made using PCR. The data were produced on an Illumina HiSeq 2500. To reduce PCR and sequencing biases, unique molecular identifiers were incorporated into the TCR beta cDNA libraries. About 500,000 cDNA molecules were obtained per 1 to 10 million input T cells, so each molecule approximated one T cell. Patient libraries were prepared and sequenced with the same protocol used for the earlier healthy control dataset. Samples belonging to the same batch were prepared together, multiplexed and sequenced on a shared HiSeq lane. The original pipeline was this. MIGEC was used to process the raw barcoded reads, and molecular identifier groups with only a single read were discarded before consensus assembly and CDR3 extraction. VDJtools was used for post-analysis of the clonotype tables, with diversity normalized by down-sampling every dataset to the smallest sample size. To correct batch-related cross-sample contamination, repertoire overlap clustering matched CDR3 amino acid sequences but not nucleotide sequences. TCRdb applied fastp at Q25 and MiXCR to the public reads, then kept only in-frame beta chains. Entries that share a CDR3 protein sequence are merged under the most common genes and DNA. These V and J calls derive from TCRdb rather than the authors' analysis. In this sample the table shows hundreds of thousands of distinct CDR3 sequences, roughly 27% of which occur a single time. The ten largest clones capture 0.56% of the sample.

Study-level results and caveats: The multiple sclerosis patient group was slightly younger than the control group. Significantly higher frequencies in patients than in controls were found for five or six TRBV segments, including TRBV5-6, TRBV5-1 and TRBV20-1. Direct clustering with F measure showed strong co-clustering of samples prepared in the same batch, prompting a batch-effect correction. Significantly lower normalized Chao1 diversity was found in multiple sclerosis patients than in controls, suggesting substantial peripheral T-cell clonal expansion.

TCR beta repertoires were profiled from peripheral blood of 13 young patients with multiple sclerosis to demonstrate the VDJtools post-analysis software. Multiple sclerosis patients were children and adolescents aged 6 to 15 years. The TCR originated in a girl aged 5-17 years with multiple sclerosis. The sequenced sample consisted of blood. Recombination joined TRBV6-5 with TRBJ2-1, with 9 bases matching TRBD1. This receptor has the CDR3 CASSPGTGPNAQFF. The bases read TGTGCCAGCAGCCCCGGGACAGGGCCTAATGCGCAGTTCTTC.